These T cell receptor beta chains were read from a single sample in a study of CD8 T cells in Susac syndrome. One entry per CDR3 protein, called by TCRdb with MiXCR from the immunoSEQ multiplex PCR reads. The sample carries about 190,000 distinct CDR3 sequences, roughly 95% recorded once. Input material: CD4+ T cells from PBMCs. These receptors all come from a human donor with Susac syndrome. Each CDR3 is given with its conserved first and last residue. The D gene is left open where the match is weak. Clone size appears in some rows only: once, few, many, or a class for an expanded clone.

14	TRBV19	NA	TRBD1	TRBJ2-1	CASSKGTAYNEQFF	TGTGCCAGTAGTAAGGGGACAGCCTACAATGAGCAGTTCTTC
17	TRBV5-6	NA	TRBD1	TRBJ2-2	CASSPLRTGKNTGELFF	TGTGCCAGCAGCCCTCTCCGGACAGGGAAGAACACCGGGGAGCTGTTTTTT
14	TRBV20-1	NA	TRBD2	TRBJ2-5	CSAATGGGAETQYF	TGCAGTGCTGCGACTGGCGGGGGGGCTGAGACCCAGTACTTC
16	TRBV7-8	NA	NA	TRBJ1-1	CASSLAPGLKNTEAFF	TGTGCCAGCAGCTTGGCACCGGGCCTCAAGAACACTGAAGCTTTCTTT
14	TRBV18	few	TRBD1	TRBJ1-1	CASSPQGADTEAFF	TGTGCCAGCTCACCTCAGGGGGCGGACACTGAAGCTTTCTTT
15	TRBV20-1	NA	TRBD1	TRBJ1-4	CSARRGTGGREKLFF	TGCAGTGCTAGGAGGGGGACAGGGGGCCGGGAAAAACTGTTTTTT
12	TRBV12-3/TRBV12-4	NA	NA	TRBJ2-7	CASLKDSYEQYF	TGTGCCAGCCTAAAGGACAGCTACGAGCAGTACTTC
14	TRBV20-1	NA	TRBD2	TRBJ2-7	CSGHSGLADHEQYF	TGCAGTGGCCACTCGGGACTAGCTGACCACGAGCAGTACTTC
17	TRBV7-2	NA	NA	TRBJ1-2	CASSLGAGFGLNYGYTF	TGTGCCAGCAGCTTAGGAGCCGGGTTTGGCTTAAACTATGGCTACACCTTC
11	TRBV12-3/TRBV12-4	NA	NA	TRBJ1-2	CASSLVGGYTF	TGTGCCAGCAGTTTAGTAGGGGGCTACACCTTC
16	TRBV7-2	NA	TRBD2	TRBJ2-5	CASSLALPGGAETQYF	TGTGCCAGCAGCTTAGCGCTCCCGGGAGGGGCTGAGACCCAGTACTTC
15	TRBV18	NA	NA	TRBJ2-4	CASSPVGAAKNIQYF	TGTGCCAGCTCACCGGTCGGGGCGGCCAAAAACATTCAGTACTTC
11	TRBV30	NA	TRBD1	TRBJ1-1	CAHSGGTEAFF	TGTGCACATTCAGGGGGCACTGAAGCTTTCTTT
16	TRBV7-2	NA	TRBD2	TRBJ2-3	CASSEAGGHRTDTQYF	TGTGCCAGCAGCGAAGCGGGGGGGCACCGCACAGATACGCAGTATTTT
16	TRBV20-1	NA	TRBD1	TRBJ1-6	CSARRGDSSYNSPLHF	TGCAGTGCTAGAAGAGGGGACAGCTCCTATAATTCACCCCTCCACTTT
15	TRBV7-8	once	NA	TRBJ2-7	CASSLRLGGSYEQYF	TGTGCCAGCAGCTTAAGACTAGGGGGATCCTACGAGCAGTACTTC
12	TRBV2	NA	NA	TRBJ2-1	CASGYTVHEQFF	TGTGCCAGCGGCTACACGGTACATGAGCAGTTCTTC
13	TRBV9	NA	NA	TRBJ1-2	CASSVDALYGYTF	TGTGCCAGCAGCGTAGATGCTCTCTATGGCTACACCTTC
15	TRBV5-4	NA	NA	TRBJ2-5	CASSLVMGARETQYF	TGTGCCAGCAGCTTGGTGATGGGGGCGCGAGAGACCCAGTACTTC
15	TRBV30	NA	NA	TRBJ1-6	CAWSVGPPENSPLHF	TGTGCCTGGAGTGTAGGACCCCCTGAAAATTCACCCCTCCACTTT
15	TRBV5-1	NA	NA	TRBJ1-5	CASSLGIPSNQPQHF	TGCGCCAGCAGCTTAGGTATTCCTAGCAATCAGCCCCAGCATTTT
11	TRBV29-1	NA	NA	TRBJ1-5	CSIEGDQPQHF	TGCAGCATCGAGGGGGATCAGCCCCAGCATTTT
15	TRBV3-1	once	TRBD1	TRBJ2-7	CASSESPGQGYEQYF	TGTGCCAGCAGCGAATCCCCCGGACAGGGCTACGAGCAGTACTTC
13	TRBV20-1	NA	NA	TRBJ1-5	CSARTGVGQPQHF	TGCAGTGCTAGAACTGGGGTCGGTCAGCCCCAGCATTTT
15	TRBV4-2	NA	NA	TRBJ2-7	CASSQEIGSLYEQYF	TGTGCCAGCAGCCAAGAGATTGGAAGCCTGTACGAGCAGTACTTC
14	TRBV5-1	few	TRBD1	TRBJ1-6	CASSWTGDNSPLHF	TGCGCCAGCAGCTGGACAGGAGATAATTCACCCCTCCACTTT
14	TRBV5-1	NA	NA	TRBJ2-1	CASSLGGVGDEQFF	TGCGCCAGCAGCTTAGGGGGGGTAGGGGATGAGCAGTTCTTC
11	TRBV7-2	NA	NA	TRBJ1-1	CASSAYSEAFF	TGTGCCAGCAGCGCATACTCTGAAGCTTTCTTT
15	TRBV6-5	NA	TRBD1	TRBJ2-7	CASSYVGQGVREQYF	TGTGCCAGCAGTTACGTGGGACAGGGGGTGCGGGAGCAGTACTTC
13	TRBV20-1	NA	NA	TRBJ2-5	CSARGEGIETQYF	TGCAGTGCTAGGGGAGAGGGGATCGAGACCCAGTACTTC
17	TRBV7-9	NA	NA	TRBJ1-2	CASSFQGQGMANYGYTF	TGTGCCAGCAGCTTCCAAGGGCAGGGAATGGCTAACTATGGCTACACCTTC
13	TRBV30	NA	NA	TRBJ2-3	CAWSQGSTDTQYF	TGTGCCTGGAGTCAGGGGAGCACAGATACGCAGTATTTT
14	TRBV7-2	NA	NA	TRBJ1-2	CASSPRAVDYGYTF	TGTGCCAGCAGCCCCAGGGCAGTTGACTATGGCTACACCTTC
17	TRBV7-9	NA	TRBD2	TRBJ2-1	CASSPRLADRSYNEQFF	TGTGCCAGCAGCCCCCGACTAGCGGATCGCTCCTACAATGAGCAGTTCTTC
12	TRBV6-2/TRBV6-3	NA	NA	TRBJ2-5	CASGQGNVAQYF	TGTGCCAGCGGCCAAGGGAACGTGGCCCAGTACTTC
16	TRBV7-7	once	TRBD2	TRBJ2-3	CACSQGRGSGTDTQYF	TGTGCCTGCAGCCAAGGGAGGGGATCGGGGACAGATACGCAGTATTTT
18	TRBV4-3	NA	TRBD1	TRBJ1-4	CASSQDRGRGATNEKLFF	TGCGCCAGCAGCCAAGACAGGGGGAGAGGCGCAACTAATGAAAAACTGTTTTTT
12	TRBV4-1	NA	NA	TRBJ1-4	CASSQPKEKLFF	TGCGCCAGCAGCCAACCCAAGGAAAAACTGTTTTTT
14	TRBV19	NA	NA	TRBJ2-5	CASSITGSQETQYF	TGTGCCAGTAGTATAACAGGGAGTCAAGAGACCCAGTACTTC
17	TRBV30	NA	NA	TRBJ2-7	CAWSDQSPVGGGHEQYF	TGTGCCTGGAGTGACCAAAGCCCAGTGGGAGGAGGCCACGAGCAGTACTTC